This TCR beta chain was documented in a study of T cells after yellow fever vaccination. Study-level information: Preparation of fractions with low cell numbers was performed using SMART-Seq v4 Ultra Low Input.

Germline V gene data show CDR1 as SGHNT and CDR2 as YYREEE (reference sequence). CDR3 length equals 16 residues. Trimming at V came to 4 bases and at J to 2 bases, leaving 8 bases not matched to a gene. This clonotype was seen a few times. Via MiXCR, TCRdb re-called the 5' RACE reads, giving one row per CDR3 protein. The sample contains 250,000 or so distinct CDR3 sequences, less than 8.5% of which appear only once. The clonotype was recovered from a man aged 25-40 years who received the YFV17D yellow fever vaccine. This chain links TRBV5-4 with TRBJ2-3; TRBD2 agrees at 9 bases. Sample: CD4+ T cells sorted from PBMCs, taken 15 days after the yellow fever booster vaccination. The DNA for the CDR3 is TGTGCCAGCAGCCAAAAACTAGCGGGCATCACAGATACGCAGTATTTT. It codes for CASSQKLAGITDTQYF.